Here is one T cell receptor beta chain with its context. Seattle participants joined during active infection and were tracked over time. From germline, CDR1 is SGHRS and CDR2 YFSETQ. V dropped 1 base and J dropped 6; count of bases not matched to a gene: 3. The length of the CDR3 is 15 residues. These data come from a study of blood T cell repertoires in COVID-19. Study context: The samples span acute and convalescent COVID-19 from the United States, Italy and Spain.

As processed by the authors: Cell counts per sample came from amplifying reference gene primers. Method: immunoSEQ multiplex PCR; TCRdb's copy keeps in-frame clones and lacks some. For V, J and clone size, that table is used; D and trimming come from the DNA. The table lists 400,000 or so clones, around 90% of them singletons. The specimen sequenced was peripheral blood. This chain links TRBV5-1 with TRBJ2-1, with 11 bases fitting TRBD2. This receptor was identified in a young man with COVID-19, enrolled during active disease. The CDR3 spells CASSLTSGGPNEQFF. The CDR3 DNA reads TGCGCCAGCAGCTTGACTAGCGGGGGCCCCAATGAGCAGTTCTTC.